The 3 T cell receptor beta chains presented below share a single source sample, sequenced in a study of CD8+ T cells in alopecia areata. TCR sequencing used cDNA made by reverse transcription of extracted RNA. TCRdb keeps only in-frame clones here, not all; method: immunoSEQ multiplex PCR. The sample carries around 150,000 clones, roughly 60% recorded once. Sequencing was done on a sample of CD4+ T cells sorted from blood. All receptors derive from a human donor in good health.

V gene TRBV29-1 combines with J gene TRBJ2-1, with a weak D call TRBD1 (6 bases). The CDR3 sequence is 15 residues long. V was cut by 1 base and J by 6 bases, with 16 bases left in between. CDR1 and CDR2 (germline): SQVTM, ANQGSEA. The CDR3 region has the DNA TGCAGCGTTGAAGTTTTGGGGGACATGGCCAATGAGCAGTTCTTC. Protein product: CSVEVLGDMANEQFF.

V and J are TRBV5-1 and TRBJ2-1, with D tentatively TRBD1 (6 bases). V was pared by 3 bases and J by 4 bases, with 8 bases between. CDR3 size: 13 residues. In germline, CDR1 is SGHRS, CDR2 YFSETQ. CDR3 protein: CASSSTGYNEQFF. The CDR3, as DNA: TGCGCCAGCAGCTCAACAGGGTACAATGAGCAGTTCTTC. The full variable domain, completed using reference TRBV5-1 and TRBJ2-1, is KAGVTQTPRYLIKTRGQQVTLSCSPISGHRSVSWYQQTPGQGLQFLFEYFSETQRNKGNFPGRFSGRQFSNSRSEMNVSTLELGDSALYLCASSSTGYNEQFFGPGTRLTVL.

V gene TRBV7-2 combines with J gene TRBJ1-2; 7 bases match TRBD1. The ends lost 1 base at V and 4 bases at J; junction bases unmatched: 6. From germline, CDR1 is SGHTA and CDR2 FQGNSA. This CDR3 is 15 amino acids long. CDR3 sequence (DNA): TGTGCCAGCAGCTTAGGGACAGGAGTTATCTATGGCTACACCTTC. This translates into CASSLGTGVIYGYTF.